This T cell receptor beta chain is drawn from a study of shared clonotypes between healthy human individuals. Sequencing was performed with immunoSEQ multiplex PCR; in TCRdb, only in-frame clones are kept and a portion is missing. The data contain over 850,000 clones, approximately 78% of them seen just once; the ten biggest clones take up roughly 0.56%. The sequencing input was memory CD4+ T cells from PBMCs. Subset indicated: CD45RA-negative fraction. The sequence was collected from a young man in good health. Some clones in this sample may be carry-over from other donors' samples.

The CDR3 DNA is TGTGCCAGCAGCGAACAGGGTTCCACCGGGGAGCTGTTTTTT. Translating it yields CASSEQGSTGELFF. V gene TRBV7-9 combines with J gene TRBJ2-2; tentative D call: TRBD1 (6 bases). With 5 bases removed from V and 4 bases from J, the gap between germline ends came to 11 bases. The CDR3 loop spans 14 amino acids. The V gene's germline CDR1 is SEHNR and CDR2 FQNEAQ (reference sequence).